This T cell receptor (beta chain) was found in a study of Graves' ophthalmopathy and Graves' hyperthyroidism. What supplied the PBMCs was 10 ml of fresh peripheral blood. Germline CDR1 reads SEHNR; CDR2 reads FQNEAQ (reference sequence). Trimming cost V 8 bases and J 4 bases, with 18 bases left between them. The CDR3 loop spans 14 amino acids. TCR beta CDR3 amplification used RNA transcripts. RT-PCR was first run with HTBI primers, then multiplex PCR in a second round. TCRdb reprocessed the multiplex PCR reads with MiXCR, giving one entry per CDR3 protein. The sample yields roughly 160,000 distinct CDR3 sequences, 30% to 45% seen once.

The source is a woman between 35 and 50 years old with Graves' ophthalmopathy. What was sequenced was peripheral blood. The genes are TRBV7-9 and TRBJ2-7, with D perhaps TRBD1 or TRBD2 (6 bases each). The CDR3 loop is CASQGGRGMYEQYF. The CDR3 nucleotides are TGTGCCAGCCAGGGAGGCAGGGGTATGTACGAGCAGTACTTC.